The 10 T cell receptor beta chains below come from one sample, sequenced in a study of Tregs in tolerant kidney transplant recipients. Generated by immunoSEQ multiplex PCR, the TCRdb table keeps only in-frame clones and is missing some. The sample shows approximately 8,700 clones, around half of them seen only once. No antigen has been identified for these receptors. Source material: CD4+ T cells from blood cultured with allogeneic cells. The receptors were gathered from a human donor in good health.

The genes are TRBV7-2 and TRBJ2-7; TRBD1 matches at 10 bases. With 1 base clipped from V and 2 bases from J, the junction kept 2 bases outside the gene matches. Germline V gene data show CDR1 as SGHTA and CDR2 as FQGNSA. This CDR3 spans 15 amino acids. The DNA for the CDR3 is TGTGCCAGCAGCTTAGGGGGACAGGGGCCCTACGAGCAGTACTTC. It specifies CASSLGGQGPYEQYF.

This clone was detected once. V usage is TRBV14 and J usage is TRBJ1-2, with TRBD1 matching over 7 bases. CDR1 and CDR2 from the germline V gene are SGHDN and FVKESK. V lost 0 bases, J lost 9 bases, and 10 bases stayed unmatched. The CDR3 contains 15 residues. The CDR3 is CASSQDHRGGHRYTF. CDR3 nucleotides: TGTGCCAGCAGCCAAGATCACAGGGGAGGGCATCGCTACACCTTC.

J is TRBJ2-1 and V is TRBV7-9; tentatively, D is TRBD2 (5 bases). Trimming removed 5 bases from V and 14 bases from J, with 16 bases in between. Germline lookup yields CDR1 SEHNR and CDR2 FQNEAQ (reference sequence). The length of the CDR3 is 12 residues. CDR3: CASSAGVPREFF. As DNA, the CDR3 is TGTGCCAGCAGCGCCGGAGTTCCGAGGGAGTTCTTC.

V is TRBV4-3 and J is TRBJ1-2; 7 bases are shared with TRBD1. Germline loops: CDR1 LGHNA, CDR2 YSLEER. Unmatched junction bases numbered 6, after V lost 4 bases and J lost 4 bases. The CDR3 contains 14 residues. CDR3 sequence reads: CASSRVGQFYGYTF. Here the CDR3 DNA reads TGCGCCAGCAGCCGCGTGGGACAGTTCTATGGCTACACCTTC.

This clone was counted between two and nine times. The rearrangement links TRBV9 to TRBJ2-7; no clear D gene. There are 14 residues in the CDR3. V dropped 0 bases and J dropped 2 bases, with 9 bases sitting between them. Germline CDR1 is SGDLS and CDR2 is YYNGEE. The CDR3 nucleotides are TGTGCCAGCAGCGTAGGGGCGGCTACCTACGAGCAGTACTTC. It codes for CASSVGAATYEQYF.

CDR3 loop: CSVDVARAQYF. The CDR3, as DNA: TGCAGCGTCGACGTGGCCCGAGCCCAGTACTTC. The chain combines TRBV29-1 with TRBJ2-5; D gene uncertain. The V gene lost 6 bases and the J gene lost 9 bases, with 14 bases spanning the gap. The CDR3 runs to 11 residues. Germline V gene sequence: CDR1 SQVTM, CDR2 ANQGSEA.

The gene calls are TRBV9 and TRBJ1-6; TRBD1 is a possible D gene (5 bases). Germline CDR1 and CDR2: SGDLS and YYNGEE. The CDR3 runs 17 residues. With 0 bases removed from V and 2 bases from J, the gap between germline ends came to 12 bases. CDR3 residues: CASSVDPGGPYNSPLHF. CDR3 bases: TGTGCCAGCAGCGTAGATCCCGGGGGACCCTATAATTCACCCCTCCACTTT.

The chain is built from TRBV6-1 and TRBJ2-7; no reliable D call. V was trimmed by 8 bases and J by 0 bases, leaving 8 bases between them. Germline V gene sequence: CDR1 MNHNS, CDR2 SASEGT. The CDR3 runs 12 residues. CDR3 sequence (DNA): TGTGCCAGCGCAAGGAGCTCCTACGAGCAGTACTTC. It yields the protein CASARSSYEQYF.

V gene TRBV6-5 combines with J gene TRBJ1-1; weak D call: TRBD1 (6 bases). The length of the CDR3 is 11 residues. Trimming took 8 bases from V and 5 from J, leaving 9 bases between them. The V gene's germline CDR1 is MNHEY and CDR2 SVGAGI. CDR3 in DNA: TGTGCCAGCGGTAGGGGGACTGAAGCTTTCTTT. It specifies CASGRGTEAFF.

In this sample, this clone turned up a few times. The gene calls are TRBV7-6 and TRBJ1-5, with 7 nucleotides matching TRBD1. Germline CDR1 SGHVS, CDR2 FNYEAQ. The CDR3 is 15 residues long. Trimming removed 1 base from V and 3 bases from J; junction bases left unmatched: 3. In nucleotides, the CDR3 is TGTGCCAGCAGCTTAGAGGACAGGCCCAATCAGCCCCAGCATTTT. Protein sequence: CASSLEDRPNQPQHF.